This TCR beta chain appears in the sequencing data of a study of cytomegalovirus exposure and HLA in healthy donors. This CDR3 contains 14 residues. The V end was cut by 0 bases, the J end by 1 base, with 8 bases between. The germline CDR1 and CDR2 sequences are SGHNT and YYREEE (reference sequence). The PCR ran on 60 Vbeta and 13 Jbeta primers. Assay used: immunoSEQ multiplex PCR; TCRdb lists only in-frame clones, some missing. The sample table includes roughly 80,000 clones. The sequenced sample was PBMCs. The receptor was isolated from a girl between 5 and 17 years old in good health and CMV-seropositive. The rearrangement uses TRBV5-4 and TRBJ2-7, with D perhaps TRBD2 (5 bases). Written as DNA, the CDR3 is TGTGCCAGCAGCTTGGCTCCGGGATCCTACGAGCAGTACGTC. Translating it yields CASSLAPGSYEQYV.